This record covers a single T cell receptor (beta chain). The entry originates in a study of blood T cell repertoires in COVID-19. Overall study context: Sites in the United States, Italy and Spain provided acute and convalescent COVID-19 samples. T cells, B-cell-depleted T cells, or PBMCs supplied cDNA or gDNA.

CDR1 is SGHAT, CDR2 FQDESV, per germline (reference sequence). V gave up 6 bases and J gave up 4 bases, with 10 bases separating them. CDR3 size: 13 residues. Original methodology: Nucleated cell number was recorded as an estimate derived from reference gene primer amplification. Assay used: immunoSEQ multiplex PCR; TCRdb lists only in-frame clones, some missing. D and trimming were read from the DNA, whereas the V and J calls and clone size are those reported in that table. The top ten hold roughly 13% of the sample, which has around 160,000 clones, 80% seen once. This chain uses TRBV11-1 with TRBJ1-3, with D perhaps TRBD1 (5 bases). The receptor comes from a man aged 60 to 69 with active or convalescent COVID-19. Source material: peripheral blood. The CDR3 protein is CASRQGDGNTIYF. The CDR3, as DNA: TGTGCCAGCAGGCAGGGCGACGGAAACACCATATATTTT.